A selection of T cell receptor beta chains follows, all from one sample in a study of monozygotic twins with inflammatory bowel disease. From the 5' RACE reads, TCRdb lists one entry per CDR3 protein and no DNA. The sample totals 400,000 or so distinct CDR3 sequences. Sequenced input: blood. These receptors were taken from a human donor with ulcerative colitis or Crohn's disease, or a healthy co-twin of an affected twin (not recorded which). Both conserved end residues are part of each CDR3.

TRBJ2-7 TRBV7-2 CASSPSTGTGVHEQYF
TRBJ1-6 TRBV6-6 CASSYQQGGSPLHF
TRBJ2-4 TRBV2 CASSVERGDGIQYF
TRBJ1-1 TRBV12-3/TRBV12-4 CASSTTGVGTEAFF
TRBJ1-5 TRBV7-6 CASSLGWGAQPQHF
TRBJ2-7 TRBV6-2/TRBV6-3 CASISRWQGDYEQYF
TRBJ2-5 TRBV5-1 CASSLLDPRTQYF
TRBJ2-2 TRBV27 CASSFRGTNTGELFF
TRBJ2-3 TRBV7-2 CASSDDSSTDTQYF
TRBJ1-4 TRBV21-1 CASRTPGQGLEAAEKLFF
TRBJ2-6 TRBV10-3 CAISDRFSGANVLTF
TRBJ2-2 TRBV5-1 CASSSGQGSTGELFF
TRBJ2-6 TRBV12-3/TRBV12-4 CASSWGQSGANVLTF
TRBJ1-2 TRBV5-6 CASSFFGQGIDGYTF
TRBJ2-6 TRBV7-8 CASSLDRFSGANVLTF
TRBJ2-7 TRBV2 CASSDGRGISYEQYF
TRBJ1-1 TRBV7-2 CASSPTGGGTAFF
TRBJ1-2 TRBV6-4 CASSPEGRTYGYTF
TRBJ2-2 TRBV5-1 CASSVERNTGELFF
TRBJ1-6 TRBV6-1 CASSAGTGSNSPLHF
TRBJ1-6 TRBV3-1 CASTTPFRQGYNSPLHF
TRBJ1-3 TRBV6-1 CASSDGTGGGNTIYF
TRBJ1-2 TRBV6-5 CASSYTSDGPVGYGYTF
TRBJ2-1 TRBV18 CASSPPLAGASEQFF
TRBJ2-1 TRBV9 CASSGLNNEQFF
TRBJ2-1 TRBV11-2 CASSHRGGREENEQFF
TRBJ2-3 TRBV7-2 CATSGTLTDTQYF
TRBJ2-3 TRBV7-3 CASSRDGQGGDTQYF
TRBJ2-7 TRBV18 CASSPPGLAGDEQYF
TRBJ1-3 TRBV7-2 CASSLQGAGSGNTIYF
TRBJ1-1 TRBV3-1 CASSFDRAEAFF
TRBJ1-5 TRBV5-6 CASSLTGTGSQPQHF
TRBJ1-6 TRBV5-1 CASSVGQVGSPLHF
TRBJ1-3 TRBV6-5 CASSYSMSTLRNTIYF
TRBJ2-7 TRBV6-6 CASSYSTESHEQYF